A single sample gave rise to the 9 T cell receptor beta chains below, sequenced in a study of shared clonotypes between healthy human individuals (dated by TCRdb to the early 2020s). The library came from the immunoSEQ multiplex PCR assay. In its TCRdb copy, this immuneACCESS table keeps in-frame sequences only and misses some clones. Where compared with another copy, unresolved V genes explain less than half of these, and the others have no known cause. The sample yields 1,500,000 or so clones; less than 99% were counted once. The biggest ten clones account for approximately 0.4% of the sample. The source material was naive CD4+ T cells sorted from blood. In light of the paper, this sample's cell subset or site label describes: CD45RA+ positively selected. These receptors were collected from a man younger than 45 in good health.

The J gene is TRBJ1-4, the V gene TRBV28; D may be TRBD1 (5 bases). Germline-derived CDR1 and CDR2 are MDHEN and SYDVKM. The ends were cut back, 2 bases at V and 7 bases at J, with 17 bases in the middle. The CDR3 consists of 16 residues. The CDR3 is CASSLGGASGGEKLFF. In DNA form, the CDR3 reads TGTGCCAGCAGTTTAGGTGGGGCGTCGGGCGGTGAAAAACTGTTTTTT.

Worth noting for this clone: The same CDR3 can be traced to other DNA sequences in this sample. The J gene is TRBJ2-3, the V gene TRBV7-9, with D possibly being TRBD2 (5 bases). The CDR3 covers 12 residues. Germline lookup yields CDR1 SEHNR and CDR2 FQNEAQ (reference sequence). V shed 4 bases and J shed 6 bases, with 8 bases lying between them. CDR3 residues: CASSSTGDTQYF. DNA for the CDR3: TGTGCCAGCAGCTCCACGGGGGATACGCAGTATTTT.

This clone was recorded once. This chain connects TRBV14 to TRBJ1-5; 8 positions agree with TRBD1. This CDR3 comprises 16 residues. Per germline, CDR1 SGHDN and CDR2 FVKESK. Trimming at V came to 1 base and at J to 1 base, leaving 3 bases not matched to a gene. CDR3 coding DNA: TGTGCCAGCAGCCAAGTCCAGGGGGCGAGCAATCAGCCCCAGCATTTT. It yields the protein CASSQVQGASNQPQHF. The complete variable domain, with remaining parts taken from reference TRBV14 and TRBJ1-5, reads EAGVTQFPSHSVIEKGQTVTLRCDPISGHDNLYWYRRVMGKEIKFLLHFVKESKQDESGMPNNRFLAERTGGTYSTLKVQPAELEDSGVYFCASSQVQGASNQPQHFGDGTRLSIL.

V gene TRBV19 combines with J gene TRBJ1-4, with D possibly matching TRBD1 (6 bases). The ends were cut back, 4 bases at V and 0 bases at J, with 18 bases in the middle. Germline V gene sequence: CDR1 LNHDA, CDR2 SQIVND (reference sequence). The CDR3 extends over 18 amino acids. The CDR3 coding sequence is TGTGCCAGTAGTACGACAGGCCTGGGCCGTTCAACTAATGAAAAACTGTTTTTT. Translation gives CASSTTGLGRSTNEKLFF.

The chain uses TRBV7-2 and TRBJ2-1, with 8 bases aligning to TRBD2. The trim removed 1 base at V and 8 bases at J, leaving 10 bases unmatched. The CDR3 runs to 16 residues. Per germline, CDR1 SGHTA and CDR2 FQGNSA. CDR3 sequence reads: CASSLVGGRNRHEQFF. The CDR3 DNA sequence: TGTGCCAGCAGCTTAGTTGGCGGGAGGAACAGACATGAGCAGTTCTTC.

With respect to this clone: Other DNA sequences in this specimen translate into the identical CDR3. This chain connects TRBV9 to TRBJ2-3; D is ambiguous. The germline CDR1 and CDR2 sequences are SGDLS and YYNGEE. Trimming shortened V by 2 bases and J by 0 bases, and 7 bases separated the two germline ends. This CDR3 contains 14 residues. The CDR3 bases are TGTGCCAGCAGCGTTGGCCCTAGCACAGATACGCAGTATTTT. Amino acids: CASSVGPSTDTQYF.

This chain joins TRBV18 and TRBJ2-3; 8 positions match TRBD1. V trimming: 2 bases; J trimming: 4 bases; junction bases outside the gene matches: 2. The germline V gene encodes CDR1 KGHSH and CDR2 LQKENI. CDR3 length: 14 amino acids. CDR3 amino acids: CASSPRQGPDTQYF. The CDR3 nucleotides read TGTGCCAGCTCACCAAGACAGGGGCCAGATACGCAGTATTTT.

This chain links TRBV7-9 with TRBJ2-3, with 12 bases aligning to TRBD2. After removal of 5 bases from V and 8 bases from J, the junction contained 11 bases not matched to a gene. CDR1 is SEHNR, CDR2 FQNEAQ, per germline (reference sequence). The CDR3 length is 16 residues. CDR3 bases: TGTGCCAGCAGCACACCACTAGCGGGAGGATTGGGTACGCAGTATTTT. This encodes CASSTPLAGGLGTQYF. Together with reference TRBV7-9 and TRBJ2-3, the CDR3 gives the full variable domain: DTGVSQNPRHKITKRGQNVTFRCDPISEHNRLYWYRQTLGQGPEFLTYFQNEAQLEKSRLLSDRFSAERPKGSFSTLEIQRTEQGDSAMYLCASSTPLAGGLGTQYFGPGTRLTVL.

CDR3 nucleotide sequence: TGTGCCAGCAGAACACAGGGGGCAAGGGTAGCCGGGGAGCTGTTTTTT. It yields the protein CASRTQGARVAGELFF. V usage is TRBV27 and J usage is TRBJ2-2; 9 bases are shared with TRBD1. CDR1 MNHEY and CDR2 SMNVEV come from the germline V gene (reference sequence). The CDR3 runs 16 residues. V was clipped by 6 bases and J by 6 bases; unmatched bases: 11.